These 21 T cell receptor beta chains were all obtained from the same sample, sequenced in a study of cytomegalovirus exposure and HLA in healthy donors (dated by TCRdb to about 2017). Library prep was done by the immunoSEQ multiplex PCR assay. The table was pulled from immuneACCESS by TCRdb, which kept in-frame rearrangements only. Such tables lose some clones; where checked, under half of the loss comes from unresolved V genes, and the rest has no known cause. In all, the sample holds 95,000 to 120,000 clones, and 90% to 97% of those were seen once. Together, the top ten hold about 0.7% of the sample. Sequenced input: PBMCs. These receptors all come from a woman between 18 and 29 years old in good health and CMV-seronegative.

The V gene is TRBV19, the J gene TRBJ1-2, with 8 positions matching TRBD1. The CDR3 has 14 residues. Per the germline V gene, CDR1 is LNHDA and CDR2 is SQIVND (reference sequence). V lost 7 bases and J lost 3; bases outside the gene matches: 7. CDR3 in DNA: TGTGCCAGTACTCCCCAGGGGGCGTACTATGGCTACACCTTC. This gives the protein CASTPQGAYYGYTF.

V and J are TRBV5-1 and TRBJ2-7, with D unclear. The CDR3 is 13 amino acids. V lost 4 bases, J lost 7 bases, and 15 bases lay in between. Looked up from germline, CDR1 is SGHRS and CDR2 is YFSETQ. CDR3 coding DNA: TGCGCCAGCAGCATGCCCGCCTCCGGGGAGCAGTACTTC. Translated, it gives CASSMPASGEQYF.

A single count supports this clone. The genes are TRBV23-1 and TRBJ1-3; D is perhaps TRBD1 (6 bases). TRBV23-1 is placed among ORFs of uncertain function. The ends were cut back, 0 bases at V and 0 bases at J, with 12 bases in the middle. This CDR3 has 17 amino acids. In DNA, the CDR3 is TGCGCCAGCAGTCAATCGATTGGGGGCGACTCTGGAAACACCATATATTTT. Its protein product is CASSQSIGGDSGNTIYF.

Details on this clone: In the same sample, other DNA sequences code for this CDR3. The CDR3 DNA reads as TGTGCCAGCAGCCTTAGCGGGGGTGGCTCCTACGAGCAGTACTTC. This encodes CASSLSGGGSYEQYF. This chain links TRBV27 with TRBJ2-7; 9 bases are shared with TRBD2. The germline CDR1 and CDR2 sequences are MNHEY and SMNVEV (reference sequence). This CDR3 contains 15 residues. J was trimmed by 0 bases and V by 6 bases; bases with no gene match: 6.

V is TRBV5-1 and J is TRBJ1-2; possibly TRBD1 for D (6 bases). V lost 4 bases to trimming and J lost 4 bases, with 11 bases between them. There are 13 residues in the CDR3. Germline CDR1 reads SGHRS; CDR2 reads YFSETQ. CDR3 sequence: CASSPGTTYGYTF. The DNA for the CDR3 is TGCGCCAGCAGCCCCGGGACAACCTATGGCTACACCTTC.

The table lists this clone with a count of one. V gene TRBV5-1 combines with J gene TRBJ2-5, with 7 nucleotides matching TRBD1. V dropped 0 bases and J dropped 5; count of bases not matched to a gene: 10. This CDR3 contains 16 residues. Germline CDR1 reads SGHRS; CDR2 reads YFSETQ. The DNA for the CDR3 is TGCGCCAGCAGCTTGGGGAGGAACAGGGGAAGGGAGACCCAGTACTTC. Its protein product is CASSLGRNRGRETQYF.

CDR3 bases: TGTGCCACCAGCATTACAGGGCGAGGCAATCAGCCCCAGCATTTT. It encodes CATSITGRGNQPQHF. The rearrangement links TRBV15 to TRBJ1-5; a weak D match, TRBD1 (6 bases). Germline CDR1 LNHNV, CDR2 YYDKDF (reference sequence). V lost 4 bases, J lost 2 bases, and 12 bases lay in between. The CDR3 is 15 amino acids.

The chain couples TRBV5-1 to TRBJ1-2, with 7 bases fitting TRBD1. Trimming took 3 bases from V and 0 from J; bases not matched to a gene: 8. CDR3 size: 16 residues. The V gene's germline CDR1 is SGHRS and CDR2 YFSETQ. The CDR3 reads CASSSPRDSANYGYTF. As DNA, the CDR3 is TGCGCCAGCAGCTCCCCCCGGGACAGTGCTAACTATGGCTACACCTTC.

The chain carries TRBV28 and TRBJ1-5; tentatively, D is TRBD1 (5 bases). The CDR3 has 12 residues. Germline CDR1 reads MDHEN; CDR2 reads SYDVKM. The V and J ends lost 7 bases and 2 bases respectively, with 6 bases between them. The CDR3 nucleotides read TGTGCCAGCACGGGGGGCAATCAGCCCCAGCATTTT. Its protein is CASTGGNQPQHF.

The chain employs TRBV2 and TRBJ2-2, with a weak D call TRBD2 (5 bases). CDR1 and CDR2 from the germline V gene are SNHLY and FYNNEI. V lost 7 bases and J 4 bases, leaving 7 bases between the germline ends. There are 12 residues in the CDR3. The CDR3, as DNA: TGTGCCAGCATTCGGGGCACCGGGGAGCTGTTTTTT. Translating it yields CASIRGTGELFF.

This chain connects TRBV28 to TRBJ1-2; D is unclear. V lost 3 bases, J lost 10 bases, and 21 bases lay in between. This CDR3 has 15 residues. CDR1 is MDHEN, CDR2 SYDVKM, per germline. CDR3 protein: CASSFLDTGYDDYTF. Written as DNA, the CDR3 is TGTGCCAGCAGTTTTTTAGACACCGGTTACGATGACTACACCTTC.

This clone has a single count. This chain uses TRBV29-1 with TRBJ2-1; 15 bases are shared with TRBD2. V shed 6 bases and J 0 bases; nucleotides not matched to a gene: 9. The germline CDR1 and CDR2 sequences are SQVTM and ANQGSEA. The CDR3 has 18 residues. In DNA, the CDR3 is TGCAGCGTGGAGGGACTAGCGGGGGGCTACGTCTCCTACAATGAGCAGTTCTTC. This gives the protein CSVEGLAGGYVSYNEQFF.

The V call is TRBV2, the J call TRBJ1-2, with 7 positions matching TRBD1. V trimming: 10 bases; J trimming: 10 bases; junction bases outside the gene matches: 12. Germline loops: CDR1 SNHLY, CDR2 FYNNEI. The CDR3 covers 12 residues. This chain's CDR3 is CAIRGQTRAYTF. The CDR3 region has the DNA TGTGCCATTAGGGGACAGACTAGAGCCTACACCTTC. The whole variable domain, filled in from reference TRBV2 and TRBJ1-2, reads EPEVTQTPSHQVTQMGQEVILRCVPISNHLYFYWYRQILGQKVEFLVSFYNNEISEKSEIFDDQFSVERPDGSNFTLKIRSTKLEDSAMYFCAIRGQTRAYTFGSGTRLTVV.

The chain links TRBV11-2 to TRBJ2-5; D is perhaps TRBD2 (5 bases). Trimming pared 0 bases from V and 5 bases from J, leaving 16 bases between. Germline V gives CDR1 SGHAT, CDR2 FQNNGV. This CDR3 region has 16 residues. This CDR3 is CASSLDLAPRVETQYF. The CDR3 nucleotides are TGTGCCAGCAGCTTAGATCTAGCCCCACGGGTGGAGACCCAGTACTTC.

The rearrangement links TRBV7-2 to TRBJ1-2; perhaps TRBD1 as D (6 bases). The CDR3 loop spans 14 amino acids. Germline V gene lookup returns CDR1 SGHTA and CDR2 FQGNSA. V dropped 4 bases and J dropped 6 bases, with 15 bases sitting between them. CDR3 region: CASSSFWTEDGYTF. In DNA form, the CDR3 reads TGTGCCAGCAGCTCTTTCTGGACAGAAGATGGCTACACCTTC.

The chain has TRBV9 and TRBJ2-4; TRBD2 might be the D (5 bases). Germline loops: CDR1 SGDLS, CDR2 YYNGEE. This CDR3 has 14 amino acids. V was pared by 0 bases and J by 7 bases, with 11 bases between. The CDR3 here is CASSVVATSNIQYF. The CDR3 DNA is TGTGCCAGCAGCGTAGTAGCGACAAGTAACATTCAGTACTTC.

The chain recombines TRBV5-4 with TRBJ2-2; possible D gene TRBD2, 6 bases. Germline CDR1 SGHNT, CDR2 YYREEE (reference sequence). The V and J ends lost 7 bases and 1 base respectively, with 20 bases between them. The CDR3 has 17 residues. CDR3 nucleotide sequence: TGTGCCAGCTACCGACGGTACGGGACTGGGAACACCGGGGAGCTGTTTTTT. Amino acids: CASYRRYGTGNTGELFF.

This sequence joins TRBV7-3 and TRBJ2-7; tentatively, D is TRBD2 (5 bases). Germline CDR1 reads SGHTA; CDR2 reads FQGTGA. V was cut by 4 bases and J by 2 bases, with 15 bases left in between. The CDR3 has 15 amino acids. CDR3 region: CASSSILDGTYEQYF. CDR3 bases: TGTGCCAGCAGCTCAATCTTGGACGGGACCTACGAGCAGTACTTC.

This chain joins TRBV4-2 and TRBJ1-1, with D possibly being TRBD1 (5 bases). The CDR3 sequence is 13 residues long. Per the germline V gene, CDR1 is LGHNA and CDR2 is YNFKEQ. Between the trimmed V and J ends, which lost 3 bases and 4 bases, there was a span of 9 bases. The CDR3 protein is CASSHSQGTEAFF. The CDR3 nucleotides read TGTGCCAGCAGCCATTCGCAGGGCACTGAAGCTTTCTTT.

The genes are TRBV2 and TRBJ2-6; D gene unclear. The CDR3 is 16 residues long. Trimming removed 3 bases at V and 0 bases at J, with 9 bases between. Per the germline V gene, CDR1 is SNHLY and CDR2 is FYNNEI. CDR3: CASSDSVISGANVLTF. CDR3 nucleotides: TGTGCCAGCAGTGACTCAGTGATCTCTGGGGCCAACGTCCTGACTTTC. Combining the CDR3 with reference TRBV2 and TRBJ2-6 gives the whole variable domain EPEVTQTPSHQVTQMGQEVILRCVPISNHLYFYWYRQILGQKVEFLVSFYNNEISEKSEIFDDQFSVERPDGSNFTLKIRSTKLEDSAMYFCASSDSVISGANVLTFGAGSRLTVL.

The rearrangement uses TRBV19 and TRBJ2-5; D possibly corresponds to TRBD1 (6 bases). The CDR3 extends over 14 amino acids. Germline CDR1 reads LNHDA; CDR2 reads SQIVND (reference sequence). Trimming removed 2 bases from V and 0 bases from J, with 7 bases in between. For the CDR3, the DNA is TGTGCCAGTAGTATAACAGGGTACCAAGAGACCCAGTACTTC. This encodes CASSITGYQETQYF.